The text below deals with one T cell receptor beta chain. These data originate in a study of blood T cell repertoires in COVID-19. Across the study: Researchers got acute and convalescent COVID-19 samples from the United States, Italy and Spain. PBMCs, B-cell-depleted T cells, or T cells provided the cDNA or gDNA that made up the material.

Germline CDR1 is SQVTM and CDR2 is ANQGSEA. The CDR3 is 13 residues long. Germline trimming cut 4 bases from V and 7 bases from J; bases unmatched to any gene: 4. Per the authors' pipeline: The assay estimated nucleated cells by amplifying reference gene primers. Clones were sequenced by immunoSEQ multiplex PCR, and TCRdb holds only the in-frame ones, with some missing. From that table come the V and J calls and clone size; the DNA was used to work out D and trimming. The data show some 150,000 clones, roughly 86% seen once. Sequencing was done on a sample of peripheral blood. This TCR was sampled from a man aged 45-60 years with active or convalescent COVID-19. The chain couples TRBV29-1 to TRBJ1-5, with 10 nucleotides matching TRBD1. In DNA form, the CDR3 reads TGCAGCGTTGGACAGGGGGCTGGGCAGCCCCAGCATTTT. Its translation: CSVGQGAGQPQHF.